The 14 T cell receptor beta chains below come from one sample, sequenced in a study of blood T cell repertoires in COVID-19. Only in-frame clones appear in the TCRdb table, and some are missing; sequencing was by immunoSEQ multiplex PCR. The sample yields around 250,000 clones, over 75% seen once. The sample comprised PBMCs or T cells enriched from blood (not recorded which). These receptors originate from a woman aged 45-65 years with acute COVID-19.

The chain links TRBV6-6 to TRBJ2-6; D remains unclear. The V gene lost 4 bases and the J gene lost 4 bases, with 8 bases spanning the gap. The CDR3 has 14 amino acids. Germline-derived CDR1 and CDR2 are MNHNY and SVGAGI (reference sequence). CDR3 in amino acids: CASSLSSGANVLTF. CDR3 in DNA: TGTGCCAGCAGTTTGTCAAGCGGGGCCAACGTCCTGACTTTC.

V and J are TRBV5-1 and TRBJ2-1; D ambiguous. Germline CDR1 SGHRS, CDR2 YFSETQ. Trimming removed 3 bases from V and 4 bases from J, with 8 bases in between. The CDR3 consists of 13 residues. CDR3 loop: CASSSSVYNEQFF. CDR3 DNA: TGCGCCAGCAGCTCCTCGGTATACAATGAGCAGTTCTTC.

The V call is TRBV7-2, the J call TRBJ1-1; 9 bases agree with TRBD1. CDR1 SGHTA and CDR2 FQGNSA come from the germline V gene. After removal of 4 bases from V and 0 bases from J, the junction contained 6 bases not matched to a gene. CDR3 size: 16 residues. The CDR3 sequence: CASSSATGGVNTEAFF. The DNA of the CDR3 is TGTGCCAGCAGCTCGGCGACAGGGGGTGTGAACACTGAAGCTTTCTTT.

The chain has TRBV7-6 and TRBJ2-5, with 9 bases that match TRBD2. The V gene's germline CDR1 is SGHVS and CDR2 FNYEAQ. The CDR3 loop spans 16 amino acids. V shed 6 bases, J shed 0 bases, and the junction held 8 bases outside the gene matches. Written as DNA, the CDR3 is TGTGCCAGCAGTTTTAGCGGGGGCCTGTACCAAGAGACCCAGTACTTC. Protein: CASSFSGGLYQETQYF.

There are a few counts of this clone. This chain uses TRBV19 with TRBJ1-1; D remains ambiguous. Per germline, CDR1 LNHDA and CDR2 SQIVND (reference sequence). V was trimmed by 6 bases and J by 3 bases, leaving 14 bases between them. The CDR3 extends over 14 amino acids. The CDR3 reads CASRADGDHTEAFF. The CDR3, as DNA: TGTGCCAGTAGGGCTGACGGGGATCACACTGAAGCTTTCTTT.

The rearrangement uses TRBV10-2 and TRBJ2-2, with 7 bases lining up with TRBD1. Germline lookup yields CDR1 WSHSY and CDR2 SAAADI. V gave up 6 bases and J gave up 5 bases; unmatched junction bases: 3. CDR3 size: 13 residues. In DNA, the CDR3 is TGCGCCAGCAGGACAGGGCAGACCGGGGAGCTGTTTTTT. Its protein is CASRTGQTGELFF.

The genes are TRBV6-1 and TRBJ1-6, with D hard to call. V was trimmed by 4 bases and J by 0 bases, leaving 19 bases between them. Per the germline V gene, CDR1 is MNHNS and CDR2 is SASEGT. The CDR3 has 19 residues. CDR3 sequence reads: CASSVGPPIPSSYNSPLHF. The CDR3 DNA is TGTGCCAGCAGTGTTGGGCCTCCCATTCCAAGCTCCTATAATTCACCCCTCCACTTT.

Only a few counts were recorded for this clone. CDR3 in DNA: TGTGCCAGAAGCCTGGACAGGAGATGGCTGGGTCAGCCCCAGCATTTT. Amino acids: CARSLDRRWLGQPQHF. The chain is built from TRBV5-3 and TRBJ1-5; 7 positions agree with TRBD1. TRBV5-3 carries the ORF label, with uncertain function. This CDR3 spans 16 amino acids. With 4 bases clipped from V and 6 bases from J, the junction kept 13 bases outside the gene matches.

V is TRBV12-5 and J is TRBJ1-1; no clear D. The CDR3 is made up of 14 amino acids. The germline V gene has CDR1 LGHNT and CDR2 FRNRAP. Trimming took off 6 bases at V and 1 base at J, with 12 bases between the two ends. CDR3 loop: CASGPQAGNTEAFF. The CDR3 DNA follows: TGTGCTAGTGGGCCTCAAGCGGGGAACACTGAAGCTTTCTTT.

This chain joins TRBV13 and TRBJ1-4; D may be TRBD1 (6 bases). CDR1 PRHDT and CDR2 FYEKMQ come from the germline V gene (reference sequence). CDR3 size: 14 residues. V was shortened by 3 bases and J by 7 bases, with 12 bases between the two germline ends. The chain's CDR3 is CASSLSRTAEKLFF. The CDR3, as DNA: TGTGCCAGCAGCTTGTCGAGGACAGCTGAAAAACTGTTTTTT.

The chain combines TRBV6-6 with TRBJ2-1; D is ambiguous. Germline CDR1 reads MNHNY; CDR2 reads SVGAGI (reference sequence). Trimming removed 2 bases from V and 10 bases from J, with 9 bases in between. This CDR3 has 12 amino acids. The CDR3 loop is CASSYRVFEQFF. Here the CDR3 DNA reads TGTGCCAGCAGTTACCGGGTATTCGAGCAGTTCTTC.

There are a few counts of this clone. The chain carries TRBV19 and TRBJ2-2; D not certain. Germline V lookup: CDR1 LNHDA, CDR2 SQIVND (reference sequence). This CDR3 is built from 15 residues. V shed 4 bases and J shed 2 bases, with 11 bases lying between them. In nucleotides, the CDR3 is TGTGCCAGTAGTACCCCCAGGCGCAACACCGGGGAGCTGTTTTTT. Protein sequence: CASSTPRRNTGELFF.

This rearrangement joins TRBV30 to TRBJ1-3; tentatively, D is TRBD1 (5 bases). Trimming removed 7 bases from V and 0 bases from J, with 10 bases in between. CDR3 size: 13 residues. The germline V gene encodes CDR1 GTSNPN and CDR2 SVGIG (reference sequence). The CDR3 loop reads CASGTYSGNTIYF. The CDR3 DNA sequence: TGTGCCTCGGGGACTTACTCTGGAAACACCATATATTTT. The full variable domain, in which reference TRBV30 and TRBJ1-3 provide the parts outside the CDR3, is SQTIHQWPATLVQPVGSPLSLECTVEGTSNPNLYWYRQAAGRGLQLLFYSVGIGQISSEVPQNLSASRPQDRQFILSSKKLLLSDSGFYLCASGTYSGNTIYFGEGSWLTVV.

The chain uses TRBV19 and TRBJ2-5; a weak D match, TRBD2 (5 bases). This CDR3 is built from 13 residues. CDR1 is LNHDA, CDR2 SQIVND, per germline (reference sequence). Trimming shortened V by 1 base and J by 5 bases, and 8 bases separated the two germline ends. In DNA form, the CDR3 reads TGTGCCAGTAGTATAGGGGGAGCGGAGACCCAGTACTTC. Protein product: CASSIGGAETQYF.